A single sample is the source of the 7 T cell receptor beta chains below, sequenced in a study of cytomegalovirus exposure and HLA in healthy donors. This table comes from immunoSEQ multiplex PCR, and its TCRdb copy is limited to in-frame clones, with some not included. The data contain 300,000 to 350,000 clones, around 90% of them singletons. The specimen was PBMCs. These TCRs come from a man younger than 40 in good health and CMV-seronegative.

In DNA form, the CDR3 reads TGCGCCAGCAGCTCGACAGGATATAACACTGAAGCTTTCTTT. Protein product: CASSSTGYNTEAFF. This rearrangement joins TRBV5-1 to TRBJ1-1; D is perhaps TRBD1 (6 bases). Germline V gene lookup returns CDR1 SGHRS and CDR2 YFSETQ. CDR3 size: 14 residues. With 3 bases removed from V and 2 bases from J, the gap between germline ends came to 11 bases.

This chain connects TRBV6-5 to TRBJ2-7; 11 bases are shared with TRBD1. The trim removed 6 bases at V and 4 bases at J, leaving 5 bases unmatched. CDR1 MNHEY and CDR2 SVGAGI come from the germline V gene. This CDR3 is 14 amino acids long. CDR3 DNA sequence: TGTGCCAGCAGGCGGGGACAGGGGGATTACGAGCAGTACTTC. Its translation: CASRRGQGDYEQYF.

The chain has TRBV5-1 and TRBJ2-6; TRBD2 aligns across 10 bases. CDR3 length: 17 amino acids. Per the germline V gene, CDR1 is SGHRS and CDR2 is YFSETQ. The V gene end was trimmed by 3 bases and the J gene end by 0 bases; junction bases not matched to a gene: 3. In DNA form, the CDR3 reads TGCGCCAGCAGCTCCAGCGGGGGGGGCTCTGGGGCCAACGTCCTGACTTTC. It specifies CASSSSGGGSGANVLTF.

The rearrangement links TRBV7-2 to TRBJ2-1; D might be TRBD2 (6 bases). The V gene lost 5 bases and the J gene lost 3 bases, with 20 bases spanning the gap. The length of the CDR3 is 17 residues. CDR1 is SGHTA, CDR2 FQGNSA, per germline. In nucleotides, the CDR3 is TGTGCCAGCAGCCAGACCCGGGGGAGTATTGTCTACAATGAGCAGTTCTTC. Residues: CASSQTRGSIVYNEQFF.

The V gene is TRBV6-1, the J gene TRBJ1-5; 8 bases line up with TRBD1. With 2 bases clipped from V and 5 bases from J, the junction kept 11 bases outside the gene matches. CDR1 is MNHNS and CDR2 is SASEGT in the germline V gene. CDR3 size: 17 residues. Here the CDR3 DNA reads TGTGCCAGCAGTGAACTATGGGTCCCAGGGGGCCATCAGCCCCAGCATTTT. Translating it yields CASSELWVPGGHQPQHF.

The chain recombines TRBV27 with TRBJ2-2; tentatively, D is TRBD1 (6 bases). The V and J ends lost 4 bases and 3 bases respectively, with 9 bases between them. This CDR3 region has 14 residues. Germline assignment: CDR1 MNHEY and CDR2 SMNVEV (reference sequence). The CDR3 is CASSWGQYTGELFF. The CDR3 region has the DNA TGTGCCAGCAGTTGGGGACAATACACCGGGGAGCTGTTTTTT.

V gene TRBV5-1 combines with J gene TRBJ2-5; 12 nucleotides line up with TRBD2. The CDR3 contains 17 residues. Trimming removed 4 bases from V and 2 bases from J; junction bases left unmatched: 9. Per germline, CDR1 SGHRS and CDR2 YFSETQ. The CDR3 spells CASSLSPLAGGQETQYF. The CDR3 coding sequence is TGCGCCAGCAGCCTATCCCCTCTAGCGGGGGGGCAAGAGACCCAGTACTTC.